These 32 T cell receptor beta chains originate from one sample sequenced in a study of regulatory T cells in long-lasting Graves disease. In building TCR beta libraries, iRepertoire HTBI primers were used together with Arm-PCR of CDR3 regions. TCRdb independently ran MiXCR on the multiplex PCR reads; one entry per CDR3 protein. The table has 350,000 to 500,000 distinct CDR3 sequences, roughly 21% seen once. The time point: persistent/refractory GD, antithyroid drugs over 5 years with positive TRAb. RNA from PBMCs was the source of the TCR library. The sequencing here drew on peripheral blood mononuclear cells (PBMCs), taken when the disease was refractory, from a patient treated with antithyroid drugs. The source is a female donor with Graves disease.

A few counts support this clonotype. The chain joins TRBV18 to TRBJ2-5; D unresolved. V lost 6 bases, J lost 3 bases, and 14 bases lay in between. CDR1 and CDR2 from the germline V gene are KGHSH and LQKENI. The CDR3 contains 14 residues. The CDR3 loop reads CASSILRAEETQYF. The CDR3 region has the DNA TGTGCCAGCTCTATTCTCCGGGCAGAAGAGACCCAGTACTTC.

This clonotype came up many times. This chain links TRBV2 with TRBJ1-2, with D uncertain. Germline CDR1 reads SNHLY; CDR2 reads FYNNEI. The ends were cut back, 6 bases at V and 5 bases at J, with 16 bases in the middle. The CDR3 length is 14 residues. This CDR3 reads CASSPSREDYGYTF. The CDR3, as DNA: TGTGCCAGCAGCCCCTCGCGGGAGGATTATGGCTACACCTTC.

The genes are TRBV29-1 and TRBJ2-5, with 7 bases matching TRBD2. Germline V lookup: CDR1 SQVTM, CDR2 ANQGSEA. The V gene end was trimmed by 0 bases and the J gene end by 5 bases; junction bases not matched to a gene: 12. The CDR3 runs 16 residues. The DNA for the CDR3 is TGCAGCGTTGAAGATCTGGGCACGGGAGGCCAGGAGACCCAGTACTTC. Its protein is CSVEDLGTGGQETQYF. Complete variable domain (other parts from reference TRBV29-1 and TRBJ2-5): SAVISQKPSRDICQRGTSLTIQCQVDSQVTMMFWYRQQPGQSLTLIATANQGSEATYESGFVIDKFPISRPNLTFSTLTVSNMSPEDSSIYLCSVEDLGTGGQETQYFGPGTRLLVL.

This clonotype was observed many times. V is TRBV3-1 and J is TRBJ2-7, with 10 bases lining up with TRBD2. CDR3 length: 15 amino acids. The junction had 7 bases not matched to a gene; V was cut back by 4 bases and J by 4 bases. Germline CDR1 is LGHDT and CDR2 is YNNKEL (reference sequence). The CDR3 region has the DNA TGTGCCAGCAGCCGAAGTCTAGCGGGAGCTTACGAGCAGTACTTC. Encoded protein: CASSRSLAGAYEQYF.

In regard to this clonotype: A far larger clone is a single base away, which makes a read error likely. J is TRBJ1-5 and V is TRBV6-2 or TRBV6-3, with 7 bases identical to TRBD1. Trimming cost V 4 bases and J 5 bases; bases outside gene matches: 8. This CDR3 has 15 amino acids. The V gene's germline CDR1 is MNHEY and CDR2 SVGEGT. The CDR3 reads CASSSGDSLDQPQHF. The CDR3 DNA reads as TGTGCCAGCAGTTCGGGGGACAGCTTGGATCAGCCCCAGCATTTT.

The chain couples TRBV6-5 to TRBJ2-3; D uncertain. The CDR3 loop spans 12 amino acids. CDR1 is MNHEY, CDR2 SVGAGI, per germline. V lost 4 bases to trimming and J lost 4 bases, with 6 bases between them. The CDR3 loop reads CASSLKPDTQYF. The CDR3 DNA follows: TGTGCCAGCAGTTTAAAACCAGATACGCAGTATTTT.

A few counts support this clonotype. A junction end diverges from the germline sequence, so it may reflect a read error. The chain joins TRBV28 to TRBJ2-2; the match to TRBD1 covers 8 bases. The CDR3 consists of 15 residues. Germline V gene sequence: CDR1 MDHEN, CDR2 SYDVKM. Here the CDR3 DNA reads TGTGCCAGCGGTCAGACAGGGGCCGGCACCGGGGAGCTGCTTTTT. It encodes CASGQTGAGTGELLF.

As to this clonotype: Given a much more abundant clone one base away, this may be a read error. CDR3 residues: CAISAQETQYF. CDR3 nucleotide sequence: TGTGCCATCAGCGCTCAAGAGACCCAGTACTTC. The chain employs TRBV10-3 and TRBJ2-5; D gene ambiguous. The V gene's germline CDR1 is ENHRY and CDR2 SYGVKD. Trimming stripped 6 bases from V and 2 bases from J, with 4 bases between. CDR3 length equals 11 residues.

This clonotype was found many times. The CDR3 loop is CASSTGIPGRGGYTF. Here the CDR3 DNA reads TGTGCCAGCAGCACCGGGATTCCCGGCCGGGGCGGCTACACCTTC. The chain joins TRBV28 to TRBJ1-2; D possibly corresponds to TRBD1 (5 bases). Trimming cost V 6 bases and J 8 bases, with 22 bases left between them. The CDR3 is made up of 15 amino acids. The V gene's germline CDR1 is MDHEN and CDR2 SYDVKM.

This clonotype was observed many times. The chain carries TRBV7-9 and TRBJ1-3; D call uncertain. The CDR3 contains 16 residues. Trimming cost V 5 bases and J 0 bases, with 14 bases left between them. Germline V gene lookup returns CDR1 SEHNR and CDR2 FQNEAQ (reference sequence). The CDR3 DNA follows: TGTGCCAGCAGCCTCCTCCCTGGAAGCTCTGGAAACACCATATATTTT. Amino acid sequence: CASSLLPGSSGNTIYF.

Comment on this clonotype: One junction end disagrees with the germline gene, perhaps due to a read error. The chain couples TRBV9 to TRBJ1-1; 7 positions match TRBD1. The CDR3 runs 15 residues. Germline CDR1 reads SGDLS; CDR2 reads YYNGEE. In DNA form, the CDR3 reads TGTGCCAACAGCGTAGGACCAGGGGGGAGCACTGAAGCTTTCTTT. It specifies CANSVGPGGSTEAFF.

The rearrangement joins TRBV2 to TRBJ1-1, with no clear D. V was clipped by 2 bases and J by 0 bases, with 13 bases between them. This CDR3 spans 16 amino acids. Germline loops: CDR1 SNHLY, CDR2 FYNNEI. The CDR3 loop is CASSELNPTVNTEAFF. CDR3 coding DNA: TGTGCCAGCAGTGAACTCAACCCGACGGTGAACACTGAAGCTTTCTTT.

The chain couples TRBV28 to TRBJ2-1; 7 positions match TRBD2. With 7 bases clipped from V and 6 bases from J, the junction kept 15 bases outside the gene matches. The CDR3 runs to 16 residues. The germline V gene has CDR1 MDHEN and CDR2 SYDVKM. The CDR3, as DNA: TGTGCCAGCACTCCGTCCGACTTTGGGAGGGGCAATGAGCAGTTCTTC. This gives the protein CASTPSDFGRGNEQFF.

This clonotype was found a few times. The J gene is TRBJ2-7, the V gene TRBV4-1; D is undetermined. The CDR3 loop spans 14 amino acids. The V end lost 1 base, the J end lost 0 bases, and 7 bases lay between the germline ends. Germline lookup yields CDR1 MGHRA and CDR2 YSYEKL. The CDR3 loop is CASSQVGFSYEQYF. As DNA, the CDR3 is TGCGCCAGCAGCCAAGTTGGGTTCTCCTACGAGCAGTACTTC.

With regard to this clonotype: A clone one base away is much larger, so this may be a read error. V gene TRBV2 combines with J gene TRBJ2-5; D gene ambiguous. Trimming pared 8 bases from V and 9 bases from J, leaving 10 bases between. CDR1 and CDR2 (germline): SNHLY, FYNNEI. The CDR3 covers 10 residues. CDR3 nucleotides: TGTGCCAGCCGCCATCCTCCCCAGTACTTC. Encoded protein: CASRHPPQYF.

The chain combines TRBV7-2 with TRBJ1-5; D possibly corresponds to TRBD1 (6 bases). This CDR3 comprises 16 residues. V was trimmed by 1 base and J by 6 bases, leaving 16 bases between them. Germline V lookup: CDR1 SGHTA, CDR2 FQGNSA. CDR3 coding DNA: TGTGCCAGCAGCTTAGGTTTACAGGGCGGCGGTCAGCCCCAGCATTTT. It is translated as CASSLGLQGGGQPQHF.

This clonotype occurred a few times. The chain links TRBV19 to TRBJ2-7; possible D gene TRBD2, 5 bases. CDR1 and CDR2 (germline): LNHDA, SQIVND (reference sequence). The CDR3 runs to 13 residues. V was trimmed by 9 bases and J by 3 bases, leaving 15 bases between them. The CDR3 here is CASSVGGYYEQYF. CDR3 sequence (DNA): TGTGCCAGCAGTGTAGGAGGTTACTACGAGCAGTACTTC.

The chain has TRBV19 and TRBJ2-5; TRBD1 might be the D (6 bases). Trimming pared 6 bases from V and 5 bases from J, leaving 16 bases between. The CDR3 is 14 residues long. Looked up from germline, CDR1 is LNHDA and CDR2 is SQIVND (reference sequence). DNA of the CDR3: TGTGCCAGTAGCAAGAACAGGGACGGGGAGACCCAGTACTTC. This encodes CASSKNRDGETQYF. The variable domain in full, with the rest retrieved from reference TRBV19 and TRBJ2-5, is DGGITQSPKYLFRKEGQNVTLSCEQNLNHDAMYWYRQDPGQGLRLIYYSQIVNDFQKGDIAEGYSVSREKKESFPLTVTSAQKNPTAFYLCASSKNRDGETQYFGPGTRLLVL.

This rearrangement joins TRBV4-2 to TRBJ2-1, with 8 bases identical to TRBD2. The CDR3 runs to 16 residues. In germline, CDR1 is LGHNA, CDR2 YNFKEQ. The junction had 10 bases not matched to a gene; V was cut back by 4 bases and J by 5 bases. The CDR3 reads CASSPMGAGVHNEQFF. CDR3 nucleotide sequence: TGTGCCAGCAGCCCCATGGGAGCGGGAGTCCACAATGAGCAGTTCTTC.

In its sample, this clonotype was seen a few times. This chain joins TRBV28 and TRBJ1-3, with 10 bases fitting TRBD1. The CDR3 loop spans 17 amino acids. Germline V gene sequence: CDR1 MDHEN, CDR2 SYDVKM. With V trimmed by 5 bases and J by 4 bases, 11 bases remained unmatched. In DNA, the CDR3 is TGTGCCAGCAGTCCGACGCTGGGACAGGGGCTCGGAAACACCATATATTTT. It specifies CASSPTLGQGLGNTIYF. The full variable domain, rest sourced from reference TRBV28 and TRBJ1-3, is DVKVTQSSRYLVKRTGEKVFLECVQDMDHENMFWYRQDPGLGLRLIYFSYDVKMKEKGDIPEGYSVSREKKERFSLILESASTNQTSMYLCASSPTLGQGLGNTIYFGEGSWLTVV.

This clonotype appeared a few times. The chain is built from TRBV25-1 and TRBJ2-5; D perhaps matches TRBD2 (5 bases). The CDR3 has 15 amino acids. Germline CDR1 MGHDK, CDR2 SYGVNS. V was cut by 8 bases and J by 0 bases, with 16 bases left in between. DNA of the CDR3: TGTGCCAGCTTTGGTTGGCGGGCCGACCAAGAGACCCAGTACTTC. Translation gives CASFGWRADQETQYF.

The chain combines TRBV10-3 with TRBJ2-3, with D unresolved. The germline V gene encodes CDR1 ENHRY and CDR2 SYGVKD. The CDR3 length is 15 residues. V gave up 0 bases and J gave up 2 bases, with 9 bases separating them. The CDR3 DNA sequence: TGTGCCATCAGTGAGTCGGTCAGAGACACAGATACGCAGTATTTT. Translation: CAISESVRDTDTQYF.

With respect to this clonotype: This may be a read error: a much more frequent sequence differs by one nucleotide. The chain is built from TRBV12-3 or TRBV12-4 and TRBJ1-3; 7 positions agree with TRBD1. The J segment lost 1 base and the V segment lost 7 bases, leaving 7 bases of the junction unmatched. CDR3 length: 15 residues. CDR3 residues: CASKADRESGNTIYF. In DNA form, the CDR3 reads TGTGCCAGCAAGGCCGACAGGGAGTCTGGAAACACCATATATTTT.

This clonotype was recorded many times. The genes are TRBV28 and TRBJ1-6; 7 bases line up with TRBD1. Looked up from germline, CDR1 is MDHEN and CDR2 is SYDVKM. The V gene end was trimmed by 2 bases and the J gene end by 13 bases; junction bases not matched to a gene: 11. The CDR3 has 15 amino acids. The CDR3, as DNA: TGTGCCAGCAGTTTAGTGGGACAGACAGTCGGTCCCCTCCACTTT. Protein product: CASSLVGQTVGPLHF.

In this sample, this clonotype turned up many times. The chain is built from TRBV2 and TRBJ1-1, with D tentatively TRBD1 (5 bases). The length of the CDR3 is 14 residues. V dropped 3 bases and J dropped 1 base, with 9 bases sitting between them. Germline loops: CDR1 SNHLY, CDR2 FYNNEI. CDR3 DNA: TGTGCCAGCAGTGACGGGGCGGCGAACACTGAAGCTTTCTTT. Amino acid sequence: CASSDGAANTEAFF. The variable domain in full, completed from reference TRBV2 and TRBJ1-1, reads EPEVTQTPSHQVTQMGQEVILRCVPISNHLYFYWYRQILGQKVEFLVSFYNNEISEKSEIFDDQFSVERPDGSNFTLKIRSTKLEDSAMYFCASSDGAANTEAFFGQGTRLTVV.

In regard to this clonotype: Given a much more abundant clone one base away, this may be a read error. The chain carries TRBV7-8 and TRBJ2-7, with D possibly TRBD2 on 5 matching bases. In germline, CDR1 is SGHVS, CDR2 FQNEAQ. The CDR3 consists of 12 residues. CDR3 residues: CASSLLSGERYF. CDR3 DNA sequence: TGTGCCAGCAGCTTACTATCCGGGGAGCGGTACTTC. The variable domain in full, with the rest retrieved from reference TRBV7-8 and TRBJ2-7, is GAGVSQSPRYKVAKRGQDVALRCDPISGHVSLFWYQQALGQGPEFLTYFQNEAQLDKSGLPSDRFFAERPEGSVSTLKIQRTQQEDSAVYLCASSLLSGERYFGPGTRLTVT.

Concerning this clonotype: This clone may be a read error of a much larger clone one base away. This chain connects TRBV6-1 to TRBJ1-5; D unresolved. The germline V gene has CDR1 MNHNS and CDR2 SASEGT. The CDR3 covers 16 residues. CDR3 protein: CASRLRADFSNQSQHF. Written as DNA, the CDR3 is TGTGCCAGCAGACTTCGGGCAGATTTTAGCAATCAGTCCCAGCATTTT.

This clonotype has more than one count but fewer than ten. The J gene is TRBJ2-1, the V gene TRBV15, with D perhaps assigned TRBD1 or TRBD2 (6 bases each). Trimming took 0 bases from V and 5 from J, leaving 20 bases between them. The CDR3 covers 18 residues. Germline V gene data show CDR1 as LNHNV and CDR2 as YYDKDF (reference sequence). The DNA for the CDR3 is TGTGCCACCAGCAGAGATCGTGTTACGGGGGCTATCGACAATGAGCAGTTCTTC. Translated, it gives CATSRDRVTGAIDNEQFF.

Only a few counts were recorded for this clonotype. The V call is TRBV20-1, the J call TRBJ2-1; 10 bases fit TRBD2. CDR3 length: 15 amino acids. Germline CDR1 and CDR2: DFQATT and SNEGSKA (reference sequence). J was trimmed by 3 bases and V by 3 bases; bases with no gene match: 5. The CDR3 sequence is CSARPLAGIYNEQFF. In nucleotides, the CDR3 is TGCAGTGCTAGGCCACTAGCGGGAATCTACAATGAGCAGTTCTTC.

This clonotype was counted between two and nine times. CDR3 bases: TGTGCCAGCAGCTTCTTGGGGTCCCGCGGCACCGGGGAGCTGTTTTTT. The encoded protein is CASSFLGSRGTGELFF. The chain recombines TRBV7-8 with TRBJ2-2; D is ambiguous. Germline V CDR1 and CDR2: SGHVS, FQNEAQ. Trimming shortened V by 3 bases and J by 4 bases, and 15 bases separated the two germline ends. The length of the CDR3 is 16 residues.

The rearrangement joins TRBV2 to TRBJ1-1; a possible D gene is TRBD1 (6 bases). The CDR3 has 17 amino acids. Germline values: CDR1 SNHLY, CDR2 FYNNEI. V lost 8 bases to trimming and J lost 0 bases, with 22 bases between them. CDR3 loop: CASGGHLFVPMNTEAFF. The CDR3 bases are TGTGCCAGCGGGGGACACCTTTTTGTCCCAATGAACACTGAAGCTTTCTTT.

This clonotype was seen ten or more times. This chain uses TRBV27 with TRBJ2-5; 7 bases are a match to TRBD1. Germline V gives CDR1 MNHEY, CDR2 SMNVEV (reference sequence). The ends lost 5 bases at V and 4 bases at J; junction bases unmatched: 16. CDR3 size: 17 residues. The CDR3 DNA is TGTGCCAGCAGTCCACGGACAGGCCTTCATGGGAGAGAGACCCAGTACTTC. Translating gives CASSPRTGLHGRETQYF.